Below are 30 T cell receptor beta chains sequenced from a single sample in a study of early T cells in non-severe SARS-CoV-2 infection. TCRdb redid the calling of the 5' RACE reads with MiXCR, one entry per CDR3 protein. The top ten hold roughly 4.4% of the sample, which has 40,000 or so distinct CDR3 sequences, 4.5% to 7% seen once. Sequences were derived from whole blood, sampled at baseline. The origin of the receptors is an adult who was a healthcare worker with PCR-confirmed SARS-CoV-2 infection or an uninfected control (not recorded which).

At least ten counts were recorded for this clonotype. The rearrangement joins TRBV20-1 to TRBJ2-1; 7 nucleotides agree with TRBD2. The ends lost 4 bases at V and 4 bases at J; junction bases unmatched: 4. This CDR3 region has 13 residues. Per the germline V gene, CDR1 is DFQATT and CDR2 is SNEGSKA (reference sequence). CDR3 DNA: TGCAGTGCTATTAGCGGGCCTTACAATGAGCAGTTCTTC. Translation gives CSAISGPYNEQFF.

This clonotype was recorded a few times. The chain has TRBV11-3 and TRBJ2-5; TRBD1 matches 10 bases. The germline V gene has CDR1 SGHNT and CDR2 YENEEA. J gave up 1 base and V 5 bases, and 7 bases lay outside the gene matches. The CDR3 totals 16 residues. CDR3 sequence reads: CASSAGTGDTQETQYF. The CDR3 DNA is TGTGCCAGCAGCGCCGGGACAGGGGACACCCAAGAGACCCAGTACTTC. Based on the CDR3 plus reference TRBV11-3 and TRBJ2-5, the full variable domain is EAGVVQSPRYKIIEKKQPVAFWCNPISGHNTLYWYLQNLGQGPELLIRYENEEAVDDSQLPKDRFSAERLKGVDSTLKIQPAELGDSAVYLCASSAGTGDTQETQYFGPGTRLLVL.

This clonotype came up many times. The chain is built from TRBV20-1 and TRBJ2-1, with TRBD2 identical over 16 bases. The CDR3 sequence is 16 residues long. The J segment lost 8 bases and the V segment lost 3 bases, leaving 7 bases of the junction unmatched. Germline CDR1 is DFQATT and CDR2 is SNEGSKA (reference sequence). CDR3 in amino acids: CSARNPGLAGGDEQFF. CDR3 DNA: TGCAGTGCTAGGAACCCGGGACTAGCGGGAGGGGATGAGCAGTTCTTC.

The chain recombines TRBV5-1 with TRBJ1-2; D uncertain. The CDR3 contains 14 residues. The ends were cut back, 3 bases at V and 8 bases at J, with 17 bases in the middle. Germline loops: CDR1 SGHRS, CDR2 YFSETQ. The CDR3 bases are TGCGCCAGCAGCTCTAGCGCGGTACACGGGGGCTACACCTTC. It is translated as CASSSSAVHGGYTF. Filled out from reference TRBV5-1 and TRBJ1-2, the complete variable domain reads KAGVTQTPRYLIKTRGQQVTLSCSPISGHRSVSWYQQTPGQGLQFLFEYFSETQRNKGNFPGRFSGRQFSNSRSEMNVSTLELGDSALYLCASSSSAVHGGYTFGSGTRLTVV.

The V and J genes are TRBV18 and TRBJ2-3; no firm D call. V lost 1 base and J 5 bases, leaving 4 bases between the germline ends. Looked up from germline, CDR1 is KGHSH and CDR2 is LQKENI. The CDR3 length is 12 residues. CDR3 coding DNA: TGTGCCAGCTCACCACTGGAAGATACGCAGTATTTT. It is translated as CASSPLEDTQYF.

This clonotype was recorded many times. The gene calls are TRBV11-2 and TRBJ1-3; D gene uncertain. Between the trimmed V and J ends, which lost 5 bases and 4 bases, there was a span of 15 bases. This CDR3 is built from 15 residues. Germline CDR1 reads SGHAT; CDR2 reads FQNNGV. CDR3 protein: CASSPGLKGGNTIYF. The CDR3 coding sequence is TGTGCCAGCAGCCCGGGCCTCAAGGGCGGAAACACCATATATTTT.

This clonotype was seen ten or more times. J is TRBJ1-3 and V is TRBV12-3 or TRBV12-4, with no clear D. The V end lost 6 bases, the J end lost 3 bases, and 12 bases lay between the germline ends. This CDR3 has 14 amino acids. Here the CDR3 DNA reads TGTGCCAGCAGCCCGCGCGGGCTTGGAAACACCATATATTTT. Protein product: CASSPRGLGNTIYF.

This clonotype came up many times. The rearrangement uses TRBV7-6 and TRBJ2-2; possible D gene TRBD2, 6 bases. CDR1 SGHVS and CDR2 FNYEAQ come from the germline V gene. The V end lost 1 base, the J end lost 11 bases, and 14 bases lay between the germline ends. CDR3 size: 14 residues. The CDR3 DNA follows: TGTGCCAGCAGCTTAGGGTTGAAGGGAGGAGAGCTGTTTTTT. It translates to CASSLGLKGGELFF.

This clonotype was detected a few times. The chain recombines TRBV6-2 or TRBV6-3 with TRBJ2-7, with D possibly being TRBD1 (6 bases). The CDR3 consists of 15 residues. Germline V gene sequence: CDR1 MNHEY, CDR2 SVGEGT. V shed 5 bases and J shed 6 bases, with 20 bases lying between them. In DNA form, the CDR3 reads TGTGCCAGCAGTCCCTCGGCCAGGGGAATCCGCGAGCAGTACTTC. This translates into CASSPSARGIREQYF.

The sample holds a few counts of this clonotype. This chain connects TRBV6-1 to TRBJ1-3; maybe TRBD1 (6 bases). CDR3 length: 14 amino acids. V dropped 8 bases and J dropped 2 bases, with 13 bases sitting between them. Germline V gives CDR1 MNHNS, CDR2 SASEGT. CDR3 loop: CASRKQGTGNTIYF. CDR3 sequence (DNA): TGTGCCAGCCGGAAACAGGGCACTGGAAACACCATATATTTT.

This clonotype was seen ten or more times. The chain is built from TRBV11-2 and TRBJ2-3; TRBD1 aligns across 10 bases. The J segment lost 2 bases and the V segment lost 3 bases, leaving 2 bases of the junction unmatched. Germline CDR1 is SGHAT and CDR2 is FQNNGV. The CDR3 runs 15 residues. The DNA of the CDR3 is TGTGCCAGCAGCTTCGGGACAGGGGACACAGATACGCAGTATTTT. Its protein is CASSFGTGDTDTQYF.

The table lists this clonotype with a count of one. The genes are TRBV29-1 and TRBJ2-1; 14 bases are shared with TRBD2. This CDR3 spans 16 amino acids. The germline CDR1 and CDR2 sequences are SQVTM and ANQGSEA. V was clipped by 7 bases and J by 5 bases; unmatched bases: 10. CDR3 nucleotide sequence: TGCAGCGCGACTAGCGGGAGGGCTCTCGCGAACAATGAGCAGTTCTTC. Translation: CSATSGRALANNEQFF.

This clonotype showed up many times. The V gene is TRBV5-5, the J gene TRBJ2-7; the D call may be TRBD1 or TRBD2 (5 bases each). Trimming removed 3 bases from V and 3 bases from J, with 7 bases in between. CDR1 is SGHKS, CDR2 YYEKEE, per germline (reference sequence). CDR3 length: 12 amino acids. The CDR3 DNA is TGTGCCAGCAGCTGGGACGGCTACGAGCAGTACTTC. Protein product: CASSWDGYEQYF.

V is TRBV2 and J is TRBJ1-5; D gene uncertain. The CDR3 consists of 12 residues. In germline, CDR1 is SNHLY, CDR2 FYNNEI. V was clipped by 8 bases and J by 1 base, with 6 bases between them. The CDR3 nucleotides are TGTGCCAGCGGAACAAGCAATCAGCCCCAGCATTTT. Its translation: CASGTSNQPQHF.

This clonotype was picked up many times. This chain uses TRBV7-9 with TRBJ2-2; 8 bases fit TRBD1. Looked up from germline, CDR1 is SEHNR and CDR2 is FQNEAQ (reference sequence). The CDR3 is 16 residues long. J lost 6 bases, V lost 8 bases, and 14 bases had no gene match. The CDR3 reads CASSGQGVRAAGELFF. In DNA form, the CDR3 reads TGTGCCAGCTCCGGACAGGGAGTGAGAGCAGCCGGGGAGCTGTTTTTT.

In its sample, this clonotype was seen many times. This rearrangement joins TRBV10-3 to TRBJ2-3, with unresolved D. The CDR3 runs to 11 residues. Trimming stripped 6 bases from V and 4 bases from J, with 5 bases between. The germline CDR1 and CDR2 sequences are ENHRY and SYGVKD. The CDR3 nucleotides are TGTGCCATCAGGACCTCAGATACGCAGTATTTT. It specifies CAIRTSDTQYF.

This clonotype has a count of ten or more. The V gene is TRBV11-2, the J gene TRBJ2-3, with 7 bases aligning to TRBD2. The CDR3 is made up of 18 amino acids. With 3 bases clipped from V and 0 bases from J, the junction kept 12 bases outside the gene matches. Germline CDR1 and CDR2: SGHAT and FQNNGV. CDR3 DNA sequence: TGTGCCAGCAGCTTCCCTCGGGGGAGGGGAACTAGCACAGATACGCAGTATTTT. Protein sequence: CASSFPRGRGTSTDTQYF.

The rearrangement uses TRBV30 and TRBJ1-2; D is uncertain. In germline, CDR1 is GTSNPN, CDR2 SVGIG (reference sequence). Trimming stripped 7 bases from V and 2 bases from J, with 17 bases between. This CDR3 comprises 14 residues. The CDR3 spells CALTGRPGNYGYTF. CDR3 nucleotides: TGTGCCTTGACGGGGAGGCCTGGGAACTATGGCTACACCTTC.

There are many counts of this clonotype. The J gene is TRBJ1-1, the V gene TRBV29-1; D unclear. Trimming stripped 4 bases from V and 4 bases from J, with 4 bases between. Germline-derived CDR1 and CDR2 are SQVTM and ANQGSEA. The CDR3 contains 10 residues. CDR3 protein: CSVARTEAFF. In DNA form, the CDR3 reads TGCAGCGTTGCCCGCACTGAAGCTTTCTTT.

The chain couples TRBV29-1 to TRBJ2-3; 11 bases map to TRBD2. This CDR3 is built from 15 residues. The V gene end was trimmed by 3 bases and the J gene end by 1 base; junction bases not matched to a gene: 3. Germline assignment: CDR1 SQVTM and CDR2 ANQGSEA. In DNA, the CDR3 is TGCAGCGTTGACGGGACTAGCGGAGGCACAGATACGCAGTATTTT. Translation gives CSVDGTSGGTDTQYF.

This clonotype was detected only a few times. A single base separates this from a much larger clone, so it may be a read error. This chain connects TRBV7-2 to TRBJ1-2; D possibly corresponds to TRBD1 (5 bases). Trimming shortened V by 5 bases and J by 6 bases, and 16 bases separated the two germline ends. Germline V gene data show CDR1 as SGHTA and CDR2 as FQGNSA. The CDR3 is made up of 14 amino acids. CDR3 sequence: CASSALRTRDGYTF. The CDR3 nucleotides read TGTGCCAGCAGCGCTTTACGGACACGGGATGGCTACACCTTC.

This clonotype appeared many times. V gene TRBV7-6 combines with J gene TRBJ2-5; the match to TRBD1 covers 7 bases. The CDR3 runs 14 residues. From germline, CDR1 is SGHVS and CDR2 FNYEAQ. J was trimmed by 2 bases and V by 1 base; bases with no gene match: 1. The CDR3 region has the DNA TGTGCCAGCAGCTTAGGGACAGGACAAGAGACCCAGTACTTC. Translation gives CASSLGTGQETQYF.

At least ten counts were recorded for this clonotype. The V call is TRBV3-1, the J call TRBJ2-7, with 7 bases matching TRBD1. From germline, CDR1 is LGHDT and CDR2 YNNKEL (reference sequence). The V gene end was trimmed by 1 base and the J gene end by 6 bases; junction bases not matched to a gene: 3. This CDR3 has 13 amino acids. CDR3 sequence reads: CASSQVTGVEQYF. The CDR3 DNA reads TGTGCCAGCAGCCAAGTAACAGGGGTCGAGCAGTACTTC.

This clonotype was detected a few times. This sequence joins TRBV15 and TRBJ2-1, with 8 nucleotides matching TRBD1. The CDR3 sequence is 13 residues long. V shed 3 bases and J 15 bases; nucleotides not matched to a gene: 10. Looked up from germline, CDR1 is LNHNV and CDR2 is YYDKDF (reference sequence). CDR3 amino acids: CATSSTTDRAPFF. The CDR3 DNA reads TGTGCCACCAGCAGTACCACGGACAGGGCGCCGTTCTTC.

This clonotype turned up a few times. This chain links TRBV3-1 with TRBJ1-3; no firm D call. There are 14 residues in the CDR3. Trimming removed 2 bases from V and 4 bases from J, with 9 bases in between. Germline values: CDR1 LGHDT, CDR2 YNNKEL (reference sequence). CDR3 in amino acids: CASSQSWTGNTIYF. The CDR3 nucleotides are TGTGCCAGCAGCCAATCTTGGACCGGAAACACCATATATTTT.

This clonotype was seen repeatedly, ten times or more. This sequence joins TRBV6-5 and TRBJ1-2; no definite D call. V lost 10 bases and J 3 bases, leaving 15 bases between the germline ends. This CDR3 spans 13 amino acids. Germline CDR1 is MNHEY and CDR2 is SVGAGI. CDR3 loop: CATKRTRDYGYTF. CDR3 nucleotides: TGTGCCACCAAAAGAACGCGGGACTATGGCTACACCTTC.

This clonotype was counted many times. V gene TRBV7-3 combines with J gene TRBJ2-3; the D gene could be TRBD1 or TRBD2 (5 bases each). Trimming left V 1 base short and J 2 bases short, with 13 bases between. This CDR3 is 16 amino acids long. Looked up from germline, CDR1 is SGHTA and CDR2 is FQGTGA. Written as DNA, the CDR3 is TGTGCCAGCAGCTTAAACCCTGGGGGATCCACAGATACGCAGTATTTT. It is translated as CASSLNPGGSTDTQYF.

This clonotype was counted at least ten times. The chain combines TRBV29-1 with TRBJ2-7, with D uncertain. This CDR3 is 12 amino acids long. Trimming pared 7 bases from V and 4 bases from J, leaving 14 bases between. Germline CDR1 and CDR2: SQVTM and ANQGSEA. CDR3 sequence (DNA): TGCAGCGCAAATTACGACACGTACGAGCAGTACTTC. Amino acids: CSANYDTYEQYF.

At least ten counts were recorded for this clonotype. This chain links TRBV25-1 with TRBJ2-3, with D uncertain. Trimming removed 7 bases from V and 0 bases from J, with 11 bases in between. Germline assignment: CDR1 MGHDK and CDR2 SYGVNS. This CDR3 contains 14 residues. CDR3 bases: TGTGCCAGCACGACTCGAAATAGCACAGATACGCAGTATTTT. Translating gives CASTTRNSTDTQYF.

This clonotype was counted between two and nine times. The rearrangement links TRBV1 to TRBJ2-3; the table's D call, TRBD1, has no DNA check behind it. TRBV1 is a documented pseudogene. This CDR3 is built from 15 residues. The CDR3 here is CTSSPPRLLPDTQYF. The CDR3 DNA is TGCACCAGCAGCCCCCCCCGGCTCCTGCCAGATACGCAGTATTTT.